These 16 T cell receptor beta chains came from one sample sequenced in a study of vaccination and CD4 T cells after COVID-19. The study sequenced cultured CD4+ T cell DNA using the Oncomine TCR Beta short-read assay. One entry per CDR3 protein results from TCRdb running MiXCR on the PCR reads. The sample consists of fewer than 4,500 distinct CDR3 sequences, 35% to 50% of them appearing once. Treatment: approximately 9-day PBMC culture with coronavirus spike peptide pools or control peptides (ViraFEST assay). Antigen specificity for these receptors is unknown. The sequenced sample was CD4+ T cells from blood, cultured in vitro. These receptors all stem from a human donor who had recovered from COVID-19.

The V and J genes are TRBV4-2 and TRBJ2-7, with 8 bases lining up with TRBD2. Trimming took 1 base from V and 2 from J; bases not matched to a gene: 4. Looked up from germline, CDR1 is LGHNA and CDR2 is YNFKEQ. This CDR3 has 15 residues. The CDR3 is CASSQVGAGAYEQYF. As DNA, the CDR3 is TGTGCCAGCAGCCAAGTTGGAGCGGGAGCCTACGAGCAGTACTTC.

V and J are TRBV4-1 and TRBJ1-6, with D possibly TRBD1 on 5 matching bases. Deletions cut 2 bases from V and 5 bases from J, with 16 bases between. The length of the CDR3 is 17 residues. Per germline, CDR1 MGHRA and CDR2 YSYEKL. For the CDR3, the DNA is TGCGCCAGCAGCCAACTACCACAGGAGTGGAATAATTCACCCCTCCACTTT. This encodes CASSQLPQEWNNSPLHF.

The J gene is TRBJ2-2, the V gene TRBV2, with D possibly matching TRBD1 (5 bases). V was pared by 1 base and J by 3 bases, with 15 bases between. CDR1 is SNHLY, CDR2 FYNNEI, per germline. The CDR3 length is 17 residues. For the CDR3, the DNA is TGTGCCAGCAGTGAAGGAAGGAAGACAGCCTACACCGGGGAGCTGTTTTTT. Translating it yields CASSEGRKTAYTGELFF.

Only a few counts were recorded for this clonotype. V is TRBV7-9 and J is TRBJ2-3; D is undetermined. The CDR3 contains 13 residues. The V end lost 1 base, the J end lost 8 bases, and 10 bases lay between the germline ends. Germline V gene sequence: CDR1 SEHNR, CDR2 FQNEAQ (reference sequence). The CDR3 coding sequence is TGTGCCAGCAGCTTAGGCCTCACGGGTACGCAGTATTTT. Residues: CASSLGLTGTQYF.

This clonotype appeared a few times. This chain uses TRBV7-9 with TRBJ1-1; TRBD1 aligns across 7 bases. Germline loops: CDR1 SEHNR, CDR2 FQNEAQ (reference sequence). J gave up 1 base and V 3 bases, and 14 bases lay outside the gene matches. This CDR3 contains 18 residues. The CDR3 reads CASSFPLAGGLGNTEAFF. The CDR3 DNA sequence: TGTGCCAGCAGCTTCCCCCTGGCAGGGGGGTTGGGGAACACTGAAGCTTTCTTT.

CDR3 bases: TGTGCCAGCATACGGACCGACGGAAGAGAGCAGTACTTC. Amino acid sequence: CASIRTDGREQYF. The chain links TRBV2 to TRBJ2-7; D call uncertain. Trimming removed 7 bases at V and 7 bases at J, with 17 bases between. CDR3 size: 13 residues. Germline CDR1 is SNHLY and CDR2 is FYNNEI.

The genes are TRBV20-1 and TRBJ1-4; D unclear. V lost 6 bases, J lost 0 bases, and 8 bases lay in between. Per germline, CDR1 DFQATT and CDR2 SNEGSKA (reference sequence). This CDR3 comprises 13 residues. Written as DNA, the CDR3 is TGCAGTGCACTCCACGCAACTAATGAAAAACTGTTTTTT. It encodes CSALHATNEKLFF.

V gene TRBV11-2 combines with J gene TRBJ2-5, with 8 bases fitting TRBD2. Germline CDR1 reads SGHAT; CDR2 reads FQNNGV. With V trimmed by 1 base and J by 0 bases, 16 bases remained unmatched. This CDR3 is built from 20 residues. The CDR3 nucleotides read TGTGCCAGCAGCTTAGTACCCAGGGCAGCGGGAGAAATGTACCAAGAGACCCAGTACTTC. It translates to CASSLVPRAAGEMYQETQYF.

This chain connects TRBV5-1 to TRBJ1-5; 9 bases are a match to TRBD1. V lost 5 bases and J lost 4; bases outside the gene matches: 4. This CDR3 is 14 amino acids long. In germline, CDR1 is SGHRS, CDR2 YFSETQ. CDR3 residues: CASRPGTGNQPQHF. In DNA, the CDR3 is TGCGCCAGCAGACCCGGGACAGGGAATCAGCCCCAGCATTTT.

This clonotype occurred a few times. The V gene is TRBV5-4, the J gene TRBJ1-2; D is undetermined. The germline gives CDR1 SGHNT, CDR2 YYREEE (reference sequence). This CDR3 contains 15 residues. Deletions cut 6 bases from V and 7 bases from J, with 22 bases between. CDR3 sequence: CASNVGSGSSGGYTF. The CDR3 region has the DNA TGTGCCAGCAACGTTGGCTCCGGGTCCTCGGGTGGCTACACCTTC.

The chain links TRBV12-3 or TRBV12-4 to TRBJ1-5, with D possibly matching TRBD1 (5 bases). Trimming pared 4 bases from V and 11 bases from J, leaving 9 bases between. The CDR3 has 11 amino acids. CDR3 residues: CASSSGEAQHF. The DNA of the CDR3 is TGTGCCAGCAGTTCGGGGGAGGCCCAGCATTTT.

The chain uses TRBV7-3 and TRBJ1-6; D not certain. Germline V gene lookup returns CDR1 SGHTA and CDR2 FQGTGA. This CDR3 has 14 residues. With 3 bases removed from V and 6 bases from J, the gap between germline ends came to 9 bases. The CDR3 protein is CASSLRGGNSPLHF. The CDR3 DNA sequence: TGTGCCAGCAGCTTGCGGGGAGGTAATTCACCCCTCCACTTT.

Sample share makes this clonotype medium-sized. The J gene is TRBJ2-5, the V gene TRBV7-6; TRBD2 matches 9 bases. The length of the CDR3 is 16 residues. J lost 4 bases, V lost 4 bases, and 10 bases had no gene match. Per germline, CDR1 SGHVS and CDR2 FNYEAQ. The CDR3 sequence is CASSSPRVAGVETQYF. CDR3 DNA sequence: TGTGCCAGCAGCTCCCCTAGGGTAGCGGGAGTAGAGACCCAGTACTTC.

The chain links TRBV2 to TRBJ1-1, with D possibly being TRBD1 (5 bases). This CDR3 spans 14 amino acids. V was clipped by 4 bases and J by 3 bases, with 12 bases between them. Germline loops: CDR1 SNHLY, CDR2 FYNNEI. For the CDR3, the DNA is TGTGCCAGCAGTGGCCGGGGCAGGGACACTGAAGCTTTCTTT. Protein: CASSGRGRDTEAFF.

The V and J genes are TRBV18 and TRBJ2-1; D remains ambiguous. The germline V gene has CDR1 KGHSH and CDR2 LQKENI. The CDR3 runs 16 residues. Trimming pared 0 bases from V and 0 bases from J, leaving 9 bases between. The CDR3 region is CASSPPAESSYNEQFF. CDR3 in DNA: TGTGCCAGCTCACCACCGGCGGAGAGCTCCTACAATGAGCAGTTCTTC.

J is TRBJ2-3 and V is TRBV20-1, with 14 bases lining up with TRBD2. Trimming cost V 6 bases and J 7 bases; bases outside gene matches: 6. This CDR3 has 14 amino acids. The germline gives CDR1 DFQATT, CDR2 SNEGSKA (reference sequence). The CDR3 spells CSAPGLAGVHTQYF. In DNA, the CDR3 is TGCAGTGCCCCGGGACTAGCGGGAGTACATACGCAGTATTTT.